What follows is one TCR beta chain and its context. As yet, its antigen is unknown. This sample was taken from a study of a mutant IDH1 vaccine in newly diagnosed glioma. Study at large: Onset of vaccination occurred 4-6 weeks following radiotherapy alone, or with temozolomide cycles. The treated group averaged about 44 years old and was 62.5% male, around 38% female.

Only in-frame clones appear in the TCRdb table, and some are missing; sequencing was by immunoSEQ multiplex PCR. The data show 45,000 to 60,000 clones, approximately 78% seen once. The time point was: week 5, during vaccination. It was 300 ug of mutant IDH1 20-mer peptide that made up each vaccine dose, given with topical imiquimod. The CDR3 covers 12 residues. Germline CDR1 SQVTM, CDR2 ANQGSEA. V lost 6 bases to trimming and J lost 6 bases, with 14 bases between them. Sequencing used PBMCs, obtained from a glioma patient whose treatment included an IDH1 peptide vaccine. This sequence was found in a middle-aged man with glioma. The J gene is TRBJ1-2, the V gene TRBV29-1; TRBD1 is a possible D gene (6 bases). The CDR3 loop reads CSVARGTNGYTF. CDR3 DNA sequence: TGCAGCGTGGCCAGGGGTACGAATGGCTACACCTTC.